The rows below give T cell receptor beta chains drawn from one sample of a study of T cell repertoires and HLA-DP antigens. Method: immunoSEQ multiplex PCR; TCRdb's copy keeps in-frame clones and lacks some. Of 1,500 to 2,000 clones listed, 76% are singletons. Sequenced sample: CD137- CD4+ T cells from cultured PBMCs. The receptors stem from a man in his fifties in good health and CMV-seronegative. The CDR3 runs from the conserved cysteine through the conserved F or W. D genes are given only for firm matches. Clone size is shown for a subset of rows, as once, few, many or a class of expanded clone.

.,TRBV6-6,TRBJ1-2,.,CASSAPRGGNGYTF,TGTGCCAGCAGTGCCCCCCGGGGTGGGAACGGCTACACCTTC
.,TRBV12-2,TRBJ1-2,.,CASRLTAWGADVANYGYTF,TGTGCAAGTCGCTTAACCGCGTGGGGGGCCGACGTAGCTAACTATGGCTACACCTTC
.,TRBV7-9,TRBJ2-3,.,CASSSGGAGSSF,TGTGCCAGCAGCTCCGGGGGAGCAGGCTCTTCTTTT
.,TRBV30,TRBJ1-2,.,CAWSPDRIDGYTF,TGTGCCTGGAGCCCTGACAGGATTGATGGCTACACCTTC
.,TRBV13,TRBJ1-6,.,CASSLRRTQPQDSPLHF,TGTGCCAGCAGCTTACGCAGGACCCAGCCCCAGGATTCACCCCTCCACTTT
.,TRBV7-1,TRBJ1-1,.,CASSYTPGMNTEAFF,TGTGCCAGCAGCTATACGCCCGGGATGAACACTGAAGCTTTCTTT
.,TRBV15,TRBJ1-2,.,CATSRDSYGYTF,TGTGCCACCAGCAGAGATTCCTATGGCTACACCTTC
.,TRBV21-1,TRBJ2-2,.,CASSNWGAAYTGELFF,TGTGCCAGCAGCAATTGGGGGGCAGCGTACACCGGGGAGCTGTTTTTT
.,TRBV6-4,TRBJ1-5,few,CASSYPLGGGNQPQHF,TGTGCCAGCAGTTACCCGTTGGGGGGGGGCAATCAGCCCCAGCATTTT
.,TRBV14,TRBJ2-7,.,CASSLAHLRQTAYEQYF,TGTGCCAGCAGCTTAGCCCACTTACGTCAGACAGCCTACGAGCAGTACTTC
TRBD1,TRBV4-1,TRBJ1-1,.,CASSHVGQGGTEAFF,TGCGCCAGCAGCCACGTGGGCCAGGGGGGCACTGAAGCTTTCTTT
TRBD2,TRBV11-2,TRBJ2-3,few,CASSPEVAGGRGDTQYF,TGTGCCAGCAGCCCAGAGGTAGCGGGGGGTCGGGGAGATACGCAGTATTTT
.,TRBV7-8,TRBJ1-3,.,CASSLAAGGNTIYF,TGTGCCAGCAGCTTAGCAGCGGGGGGAAACACCATATATTTT
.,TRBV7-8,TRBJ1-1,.,CASSSTSPSNEAFF,TGTGCCAGCAGCTCTACGAGCCCGTCAAATGAAGCTTTCTTT
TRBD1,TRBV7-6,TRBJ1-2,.,CASSYTGGDYGYTF,TGTGCCAGCAGCTATACAGGGGGCGACTATGGCTACACCTTC
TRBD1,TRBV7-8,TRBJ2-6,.,CASSSGQAGANVLTF,TGTGCCAGCAGCTCGGGACAGGCTGGGGCCAACGTCCTGACTTTC
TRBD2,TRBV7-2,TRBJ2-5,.,CASSLAPGLQATQYF,TGTGCCAGCAGCTTAGCCCCGGGACTACAAGCGACCCAGTACTTC
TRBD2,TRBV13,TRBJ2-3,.,CASSRRPGTSGGRSTDTQYF,TGTGCCAGCAGCCGCAGACCCGGGACTAGCGGGGGCCGGTCCACAGATACGCAGTATTTT
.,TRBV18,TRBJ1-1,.,CASSQKPDTEAFF,TGTGCCAGCTCACAAAAACCAGACACTGAAGCTTTCTTT
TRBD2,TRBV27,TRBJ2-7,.,CASSLSGGAGDYEQYF,TGTGCCAGCAGTTTATCCGGGGGGGCGGGAGACTACGAGCAGTACTTC
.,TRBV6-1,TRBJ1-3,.,CASSELGRRISGNTIYF,TGTGCCAGCAGTGAGCTGGGGCGGCGAATCTCTGGAAACACCATATATTTT
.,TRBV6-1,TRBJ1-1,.,CASSERTEAFF,TGTGCCAGCAGTGAGCGCACTGAAGCTTTCTTT
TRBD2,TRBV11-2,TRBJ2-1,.,CASSSLAGGVNEQFF,TGTGCCAGCAGCTCTCTAGCGGGGGGAGTGAATGAGCAGTTCTTC
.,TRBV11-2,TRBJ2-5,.,CASGSRGRETQYF,TGTGCCAGCGGGTCGCGGGGTCGAGAGACCCAGTACTTC
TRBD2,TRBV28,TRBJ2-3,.,CASSHPVAGEDTQYF,TGTGCCAGCAGCCACCCCGTAGCGGGAGAGGATACGCAGTATTTT
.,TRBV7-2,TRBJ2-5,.,CASSFPGLGAYQETQYF,TGTGCCAGCAGCTTTCCGGGACTCGGGGCCTATCAAGAGACCCAGTACTTC
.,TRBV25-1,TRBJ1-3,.,CASSEYGAFSGNTIYF,TGTGCCAGCAGTGAATACGGGGCCTTCTCTGGAAACACCATATATTTT
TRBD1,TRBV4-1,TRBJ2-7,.,CASSRGQTYEQYF,TGCGCCAGCAGCCGGGGACAGACCTACGAGCAGTACTTC
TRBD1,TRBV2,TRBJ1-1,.,CASRDPGQGRTEAFF,TGTGCCAGCAGGGACCCGGGACAGGGACGGACTGAAGCTTTCTTT
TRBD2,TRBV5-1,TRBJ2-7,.,CASSLDSGGTIYEQYF,TGCGCCAGCAGCTTGGATAGCGGGGGGACCATCTACGAGCAGTACTTC
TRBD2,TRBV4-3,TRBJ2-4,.,CASSQDITSGNKNIQYF,TGCGCCAGCAGCCAAGACATAACTAGCGGGAACAAAAACATCCAGTACTTC
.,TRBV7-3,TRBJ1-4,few,CASSSPDRLNEKLFF,TGTGCCAGCAGCTCGCCGGACAGACTTAACGAAAAACTGTTTTTT
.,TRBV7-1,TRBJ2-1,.,CASSLVSGYNEQFF,TGTGCCAGCAGCTTAGTCTCGGGATACAATGAGCAGTTCTTC
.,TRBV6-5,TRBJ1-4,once,CASSYLNTEKLFF,TGTGCCAGCAGTTACTTGAACACGGAAAAACTGTTTTTT
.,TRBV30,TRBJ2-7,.,CAWNTGRATYEQYF,TGTGCCTGGAATACCGGGCGCGCGACCTACGAGCAGTACTTC
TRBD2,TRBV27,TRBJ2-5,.,CVSGMRETQYF,TGTGTCAGCGGGATGCGGGAGACCCAGTACTTC
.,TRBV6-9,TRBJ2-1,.,CASSRSPGRDEQFF,TGTGCCAGCAGTCGCTCCCCGGGTCGGGATGAGCAGTTCTTC
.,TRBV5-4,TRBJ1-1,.,CASSFVGVNTEAFF,TGTGCCAGCAGCTTTGTGGGGGTGAACACTGAAGCTTTCTTT
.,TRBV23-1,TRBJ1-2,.,CASTLSGHFNYGYTF,TGCGCCAGCACCCTAAGCGGACACTTCAACTATGGCTACACCTTC
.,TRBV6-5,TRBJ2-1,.,CASSYRDGSNEQFF,TGTGCCAGCAGTTACAGGGACGGATCTAATGAGCAGTTCTTC
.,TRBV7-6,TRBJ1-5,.,CASSPRGQYSNQPQHF,TGTGCCAGCAGCCCCCGGGGCCAGTATAGCAATCAGCCCCAGCATTTT
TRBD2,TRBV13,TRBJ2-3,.,CASSYPGIAGGTDTQYF,TGTGCCAGCAGCTACCCCGGGATAGCGGGAGGCACAGATACGCAGTATTTT
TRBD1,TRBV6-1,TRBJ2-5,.,CASSEWLGQGGETQYF,TGTGCCAGCAGTGAATGGCTGGGACAGGGAGGGGAGACCCAGTACTTC
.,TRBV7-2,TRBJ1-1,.,CASSQNTEAFF,TGTGCCAGCAGCCAGAACACTGAAGCTTTCTTT
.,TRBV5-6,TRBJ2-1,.,CASSLVAHNEQFF,TGTGCCAGCAGCTTGGTGGCCCACAATGAGCAGTTCTTC
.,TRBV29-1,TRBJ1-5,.,CSVVISNQPQHF,TGCAGCGTCGTAATTAGCAATCAGCCCCAGCATTTT
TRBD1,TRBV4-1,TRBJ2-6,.,CASSQDKTGTISGANVLTF,TGCGCCAGCAGCCAAGATAAGACAGGGACAATCTCTGGGGCCAACGTCCTGACTTTC
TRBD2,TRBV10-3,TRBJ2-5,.,CAIRPGLAGSETQYF,TGTGCCATCAGACCGGGACTAGCGGGGTCAGAGACCCAGTACTTC